This TCR beta chain originates from a study of regulatory T cells in long-lasting Graves disease. According to the study, TCR beta libraries were built with iRepertoire HTBI primers and CDR3-region Arm-PCR. Via MiXCR, TCRdb re-called the multiplex PCR reads, giving one row per CDR3 protein. The profile covers hundreds of thousands of distinct CDR3 sequences, with about 15% appearing a single time and under 9% taken by the ten largest. Turning to this clonotype: Antigen: not known.

Stated time point: newly diagnosed GD, antithyroid drugs for less than 3 months. The TCR library was made from RNA that had been extracted from PBMCs in TRIzol. Study observations and caveats: Clonotypes that were public and shared totalled fewer than 3,500 in persistent patients versus around 970 in new patients.

V lost 6 bases and J lost 13, with 27 bases in between. Germline lookup yields CDR1 SQVTM and CDR2 ANQGSEA. CDR3 length: 14 residues. The sample also formed part of further work on T cells in Graves' hyperthyroidism and ophthalmopathy. That work states: TCR CDR3 regions were first amplified by RT-PCR with HTBI primers. A model of 13 V-J pairs discriminated ophthalmopathy from stable hyperthyroidism.

This chain connects TRBV29-1 to TRBJ2-5; TRBD1 is a possible D gene (6 bases). The specimen comprised peripheral blood mononuclear cells (PBMCs), sampled at new diagnosis, from a patient treated with antithyroid drugs. The clonotype originates from a woman in her 40s with Graves disease. The CDR3 reads CSVALGPGQGRRYF. The CDR3 DNA is TGCAGCGTCGCCCTGGGGCCGGGACAAGGACGTAGGTACTTC.